These T cell receptor beta chains were read from a single sample in a study of T cells in Graves' hyperthyroidism and ophthalmopathy. TCRdb itself ran the multiplex PCR reads through MiXCR, one entry per CDR3 protein. Of approximately 620,000 distinct CDR3 sequences detected, around 16% appear once; the ten largest clones hold about 3.5%. Sequencing was performed on blood. The receptors come from a middle-aged woman with Graves' ophthalmopathy. The CDR3 runs from the conserved cysteine through the conserved F or W. A D gene is named only where the DNA matches it firmly. The listing skips clone size in some rows; elsewhere it reads once, few, many or a size class.

CDR3: CASSSGLSEQYF; DNA: TGCGCCAGCAGCTCAGGACTGTCCGAGCAGTACTTC; V: TRBV5-1; D: .; J: TRBJ2-7; size: many
CDR3: CASSFTHSNQPQHF; DNA: TGTGCCAGCAGCTTTACCCATAGCAATCAGCCCCAGCATTTT; V: TRBV12-3/TRBV12-4; D: .; J: TRBJ1-5; size: many
CDR3: CASSLGGNSPLHF; DNA: TGTGCCAGCAGTTTAGGAGGAAATTCACCCCTCCACTTT; V: TRBV27; D: .; J: TRBJ1-6; size: many
CDR3: CAWSSTVQGMGETQYF; DNA: TGTGCCTGGAGTTCAACGGTACAGGGCATGGGGGAGACCCAGTACTTC; V: TRBV30; D: .; J: TRBJ2-5; size: many
CDR3: CASSLQGPNTEAFF; DNA: TGCGCCAGCAGCTTACAGGGGCCGAACACTGAAGCTTTCTTT; V: TRBV5-1; D: TRBD1; J: TRBJ1-1; size: many
CDR3: CASSKPLADSSQPQHF; DNA: TGTGCCAGCAGCAAGCCGCTTGCGGACTCCTCCCAGCCCCAGCATTTT; V: TRBV6-1; D: .; J: TRBJ1-5; size: many
CDR3: CASSDRPFPTYEQYF; DNA: TGTGCCAGCAGTGACAGGCCTTTCCCGACCTACGAGCAGTACTTC; V: TRBV2; D: .; J: TRBJ2-7; size: many
CDR3: CASSALLAGGPYEQYF; DNA: TGTGCCAGTAGTGCGCTTCTAGCGGGAGGACCCTACGAGCAGTACTTC; V: TRBV19; D: TRBD2; J: TRBJ2-7; size: once
CDR3: CASSSPSDYEQYF; DNA: TGTGCCAGCAGCTCACCATCGGACTACGAGCAGTACTTC; V: TRBV7-8; D: .; J: TRBJ2-7; size: many
CDR3: CASSPVGGSDEQFF; DNA: TGTGCCAGCAGTCCCGTCGGGGGGAGCGATGAGCAGTTCTTC; V: TRBV27; D: TRBD2; J: TRBJ2-1; size: many
CDR3: CASSFNRGEQYF; DNA: TGCGCCAGCAGCTTTAATAGAGGCGAGCAGTACTTC; V: TRBV5-1; D: .; J: TRBJ2-7; size: many
CDR3: CSVCRGGQGTEAFF; DNA: TGCAGCGTGTGTCGGGGGGGACAGGGCACTGAAGCTTTCTTT; V: TRBV29-1; D: TRBD1; J: TRBJ1-1; size: few
CDR3: CASSVEGGPGREQFF; DNA: TGTGCCAGCAGCGTAGAGGGAGGGCCGGGGCGTGAGCAGTTCTTC; V: TRBV9; D: TRBD2; J: TRBJ2-1; size: .
CDR3: CASSLLDAEQYF; DNA: TGCGCCAGCAGCTTGTTGGATGCCGAGCAGTACTTC; V: TRBV5-1; D: .; J: TRBJ2-7; size: many
CDR3: CASSFSTTNTEAFF; DNA: TGTGCCAGCAGCTTCAGTACAACGAACACTGAAGCTTTCTTT; V: TRBV7-2; D: .; J: TRBJ1-1; size: many
CDR3: CASSPRRGTSVSYEQFF; DNA: TGTGCCAGCAGTCCGAGGAGGGGGACTAGCGTGTCTTATGAGCAGTTCTTC; V: TRBV28; D: TRBD2; J: TRBJ2-1; size: many
CDR3: CSVDTGLDNEQFF; DNA: TGCAGCGTTGATACGGGACTCGACAATGAGCAGTTCTTC; V: TRBV29-1; D: .; J: TRBJ2-1; size: few
CDR3: CASCPSAASGNTTYF; DNA: TGTGCCAGCTGCCCCTCTGCCGCCTCTGGAAACACCACATATTTT; V: TRBV6-1; D: .; J: TRBJ1-3; size: .
CDR3: CSASPQGGSNQPQHF; DNA: TGCAGTGCTAGCCCTCAGGGGGGTAGCAATCAGCCCCAGCATTTT; V: TRBV20-1; D: TRBD1; J: TRBJ1-5; size: many
CDR3: CAISRDRGAGDTQYF; DNA: TGTGCCATCAGCCGGGACAGGGGCGCAGGGGATACGCAGTATTTT; V: TRBV10-3; D: TRBD1; J: TRBJ2-3; size: .
CDR3: CASGNSGGELFF; DNA: TGTGCTAGTGGTAACAGTGGCGGGGAGCTGTTTTTT; V: TRBV12-5; D: .; J: TRBJ2-2; size: .
CDR3: CASSSLEGESGNTIYF; DNA: TGTGCCAGCAGCTCCTTAGAAGGGGAAAGTGGAAACACCATATATTTT; V: TRBV7-9; D: .; J: TRBJ1-3; size: .
CDR3: CASSPPGTGLSNQPQHF; DNA: TGTGCCAGTAGCCCCCCCGGGACAGGGCTCAGCAATCAGCCCCAGCATTTT; V: TRBV19; D: TRBD1; J: TRBJ1-5; size: .
CDR3: CASSPPGQGVYEQYF; DNA: TGTGCCAGCTCACCTCCGGGACAGGGCGTCTACGAGCAGTACTTC; V: TRBV18; D: TRBD1; J: TRBJ2-7; size: many
CDR3: CASSSPGLAGGSSYNEQFF; DNA: TGTGCCAGCAGCTCTCCGGGACTAGCGGGAGGGAGCTCCTACAATGAGCAGTTCTTC; V: TRBV14; D: TRBD2; J: TRBJ2-1; size: many
CDR3: CASSKGTSGGYEQYF; DNA: TGCGCCAGCAGCAAAGGGACTAGCGGGGGCTACGAGCAGTACTTC; V: TRBV5-1; D: TRBD2; J: TRBJ2-7; size: .
CDR3: CASSAQGVNTGELFF; DNA: TGTGCCAGCAGTGCCCAGGGGGTGAACACCGGGGAGCTGTTTTTT; V: TRBV6-1; D: TRBD1; J: TRBJ2-2; size: .
CDR3: CAISEQEGKETQYF; DNA: TGTGCCATCAGTGAACAGGAAGGAAAAGAGACCCAGTACTTC; V: TRBV10-3; D: .; J: TRBJ2-5; size: .
CDR3: CAWRRGGAERTEAFF; DNA: TGTGCCTGGAGGCGCGGGGGGGCGGAGAGGACTGAAGCTTTCTTT; V: TRBV30; D: .; J: TRBJ1-1; size: many
CDR3: CSAPRGPFNQPQHF; DNA: TGCAGTGCTCCTAGGGGACCCTTCAATCAGCCCCAGCATTTT; V: TRBV20-1; D: .; J: TRBJ1-5; size: .
CDR3: CASSSRDRVQETQYF; DNA: TGTGCCAGCAGTTCCCGGGACAGGGTCCAAGAGACCCAGTACTTC; V: TRBV27; D: TRBD1; J: TRBJ2-5; size: few
CDR3: CASRITSVSNQPQHF; DNA: TGTGCCAGCAGGATAACGTCGGTGAGCAATCAGCCCCAGCATTTT; V: TRBV6-1; D: .; J: TRBJ1-5; size: .
CDR3: CASSENPGQPYEQYF; DNA: TGTGCCAGCAGCGAAAATCCGGGACAGCCCTACGAGCAGTACTTC; V: TRBV11-2; D: TRBD1; J: TRBJ2-7; size: many
CDR3: CASSLDGVSTDTQYF; DNA: TGTGCCAGCTCACTCGACGGCGTCTCCACAGATACGCAGTATTTT; V: TRBV18; D: .; J: TRBJ2-3; size: .
CDR3: CASSLGPNKAHEQYF; DNA: TGTGCCAGCAGCTTAGGCCCCAATAAGGCCCACGAGCAGTACTTC; V: TRBV7-2; D: .; J: TRBJ2-7; size: many
CDR3: CASSLSGRGIDTQYF; DNA: TGTGCCAGCAGCTTGTCCGGCAGGGGGATCGATACGCAGTATTTT; V: TRBV7-9; D: TRBD1; J: TRBJ2-3; size: .